Reported below is one T cell receptor beta chain. Trimming took 5 bases from V and 0 from J; bases not matched to a gene: 17. Germline loops: CDR1 MNHEY, CDR2 SMNVEV (reference sequence). This CDR3 has 19 amino acids. The data were taken from a study of control samples from healthy donors and cancer patients. Clones were read by immunoSEQ multiplex PCR, and TCRdb kept only the in-frame ones, dropping some. The table includes more than 110,000 clones, roughly 92% detected once. The source of this sequence is a man younger than 40 in good health. Specimen: blood. The chain employs TRBV27 and TRBJ2-3; 7 bases match TRBD1. The CDR3 sequence: CASSPKSIDRATSTDTQYF. The CDR3 region has the DNA TGTGCCAGCAGTCCAAAAAGTATCGACAGGGCAACTAGCACAGATACGCAGTATTTT.